The next 23 T cell receptor beta chains were all read from a single sample in a study of blood T cell repertoires in COVID-19. This table comes from immunoSEQ multiplex PCR, and its TCRdb copy is limited to in-frame clones, with some not included. This sample has about 120,000 clones, with around 80% found just once. Specimen: peripheral blood. The receptor source for this set is a man older than 75 with active or convalescent COVID-19.

The J gene is TRBJ1-4, the V gene TRBV19; 8 positions match TRBD1. This CDR3 is 13 amino acids long. Per the germline V gene, CDR1 is LNHDA and CDR2 is SQIVND (reference sequence). J was trimmed by 8 bases and V by 3 bases; bases with no gene match: 2. Here the CDR3 DNA reads TGTGCCAGTAGTATCAACAGGGGGGAAAAACTGTTTTTT. Translating it yields CASSINRGEKLFF.

The table lists this clone with a count of one. The V call is TRBV11-3, the J call TRBJ2-3; 10 bases line up with TRBD2. Per the germline V gene, CDR1 is SGHNT and CDR2 is YENEEA. The CDR3 consists of 19 residues. After removal of 1 base from V and 4 bases from J, the junction contained 14 bases not matched to a gene. The CDR3 bases are TGTGCCAGCAGCTTAGCAGGGCAACCAAGCGGGGGGGCCGCAGATACGCAGTATTTT. This gives the protein CASSLAGQPSGGAADTQYF.

The rearrangement uses TRBV4-1 and TRBJ2-7, with a tentative D call TRBD2 (5 bases). The V end was cut by 5 bases, the J end by 5 bases, with 25 bases between. The CDR3 length is 17 residues. CDR1 and CDR2 from the germline V gene are MGHRA and YSYEKL. Here the CDR3 reads CASSIKDFAAGPHEQYF. For the CDR3, the DNA is TGCGCCAGCAGCATAAAGGACTTTGCGGCAGGCCCCCACGAGCAGTACTTC.

The rearrangement joins TRBV9 to TRBJ2-2, with 7 bases identical to TRBD1. Losses at the gene ends were 0 bases for V and 4 bases for J; bases not matched to a gene: 6. This CDR3 has 16 residues. The germline V gene encodes CDR1 SGDLS and CDR2 YYNGEE. CDR3 nucleotide sequence: TGTGCCAGCAGCGTAGGGGGAACAGGGGCCACCGGGGAGCTGTTTTTT. This sequence encodes CASSVGGTGATGELFF.

This clone was observed a handful of times. The V gene is TRBV11-2, the J gene TRBJ2-7; 8 bases line up with TRBD1. The V segment lost 6 bases and the J segment 5 bases; nucleotides outside the gene matches: 3. Germline values: CDR1 SGHAT, CDR2 FQNNGV. The CDR3 loop spans 12 amino acids. CDR3 loop: CASSPGGDEQYF. DNA for the CDR3: TGTGCCAGCAGTCCAGGGGGCGACGAGCAGTACTTC.

This chain connects TRBV3-1 (or the pseudogene TRBV3-2) to TRBJ1-4; maybe TRBD1 (6 bases). The ends were cut back, 4 bases at V and 8 bases at J, with 20 bases in the middle. CDR3 length equals 16 residues. The V gene's germline CDR1 is LGHDT and CDR2 YNNKEL (reference sequence). The CDR3 loop is CASSRFLGGRGEKLFF. CDR3 DNA: TGTGCCAGCAGCCGGTTTCTCGGGGGGCGAGGAGAAAAACTGTTTTTT.

The V call is TRBV19, the J call TRBJ1-2; 7 nucleotides match TRBD1. This CDR3 contains 12 residues. The germline gives CDR1 LNHDA, CDR2 SQIVND (reference sequence). Trimming took 8 bases from V and 5 from J; bases not matched to a gene: 5. The CDR3 reads CASETGRYGYTF. The CDR3 region has the DNA TGTGCCAGTGAGACAGGGAGGTATGGCTACACCTTC.

The V call is TRBV5-4, the J call TRBJ1-6; a possible D gene is TRBD1 (6 bases). The germline V and J ends were trimmed by 5 bases and 6 bases, with 12 bases remaining between them. Per germline, CDR1 SGHNT and CDR2 YYREEE (reference sequence). The CDR3 is made up of 14 amino acids. The CDR3 is CASSSDRSNSPLHF. CDR3 in DNA: TGTGCCAGCAGTTCTGACAGGAGTAATTCACCCCTCCACTTT.

This chain joins TRBV10-2 and TRBJ1-1; D is possibly TRBD1 (6 bases). Trimming stripped 6 bases from V and 5 bases from J, with 16 bases between. The length of the CDR3 is 14 residues. Germline lookup yields CDR1 WSHSY and CDR2 SAAADI. DNA for the CDR3: TGCGCCAGCAGATTCCAGGGGCAAGGAACTGAAGCTTTCTTT. Residues: CASRFQGQGTEAFF.

This sequence joins TRBV6-2 or TRBV6-3 and TRBJ1-1; no reliable D call. Trimming took off 4 bases at V and 0 bases at J, with 12 bases between the two ends. Germline V gene lookup returns CDR1 MNHEY and CDR2 SVGEGT. The CDR3 has 15 residues. The CDR3 is CASSLPGIMNTEAFF. CDR3 in DNA: TGTGCCAGCAGTTTACCAGGAATAATGAACACTGAAGCTTTCTTT.

This clone was picked up one time. The chain couples TRBV19 to TRBJ1-3, with D uncertain. With 5 bases removed from V and 7 bases from J, the gap between germline ends came to 15 bases. The CDR3 has 14 residues. CDR1 and CDR2 (germline): LNHDA, SQIVND (reference sequence). The chain's CDR3 is CASSSHSTRNTIYF. The DNA of the CDR3 is TGTGCCAGTAGTTCCCACTCTACCCGGAACACCATATATTTT.

This clone has just one count. This chain joins TRBV5-1 and TRBJ1-3, with unresolved D. V was clipped by 3 bases and J by 4 bases, with 11 bases between them. CDR3 length: 14 residues. The germline gives CDR1 SGHRS, CDR2 YFSETQ. The CDR3 nucleotides read TGCGCCAGCAGCTCATCGGGGAGCGGAAACACCATATATTTT. Translation: CASSSSGSGNTIYF.

There are a few counts of this clone. CDR3 in amino acids: CAIGSGTTSGEQYF. The CDR3 bases are TGTGCCATCGGATCCGGGACAACATCGGGTGAGCAGTACTTC. The chain couples TRBV10-3 to TRBJ2-7; D is perhaps TRBD1 (6 bases). The CDR3 length is 14 residues. V was clipped by 8 bases and J by 7 bases, with 21 bases between them. In germline, CDR1 is ENHRY, CDR2 SYGVKD.

The chain is built from TRBV6-5 and TRBJ1-1, with a possible D match to TRBD1 (5 bases). Trimming removed 8 bases from V and 8 bases from J, with 15 bases in between. Germline V gives CDR1 MNHEY, CDR2 SVGAGI. The CDR3 extends over 12 amino acids. The CDR3 region has the DNA TGTGCCAGCGGCAGGGTAGGAACGGAAGCTTTCTTT. Its protein is CASGRVGTEAFF.

The V call is TRBV20-1, the J call TRBJ1-5; D is perhaps TRBD1 (6 bases). V lost 3 bases, J lost 7 bases, and 19 bases lay in between. Germline values: CDR1 DFQATT, CDR2 SNEGSKA (reference sequence). The CDR3 totals 15 residues. The CDR3 spells CSASKPGGGGQPQHF. DNA of the CDR3: TGCAGTGCTAGTAAGCCCGGGGGGGGCGGACAGCCCCAGCATTTT.

The rearrangement links TRBV14 to TRBJ2-7, with unresolved D. V was clipped by 1 base and J by 6 bases, with 10 bases between them. In germline, CDR1 is SGHDN, CDR2 FVKESK. The CDR3 has 13 amino acids. The CDR3 loop reads CASSQVGGSEQYF. The CDR3 region has the DNA TGTGCCAGCAGCCAAGTCGGTGGTAGCGAGCAGTACTTC.

This clone was seen just once. The chain recombines TRBV3-1 (or the pseudogene TRBV3-2) with TRBJ2-1; D is perhaps TRBD2 (6 bases). The length of the CDR3 is 19 residues. Trimming cost V 4 bases and J 1 base, with 23 bases left between them. Per germline, CDR1 LGHDT and CDR2 YNNKEL (reference sequence). CDR3 loop: CASSRSGLPSVTSYNEQFF. DNA of the CDR3: TGTGCCAGCAGCCGATCCGGACTACCTAGCGTGACGTCCTACAATGAGCAGTTCTTC.

The chain couples TRBV6-2 or TRBV6-3 to TRBJ1-1; D unclear. Trimming stripped 4 bases from V and 0 bases from J, with 12 bases between. Germline V lookup: CDR1 MNHEY, CDR2 SVGEGT. The CDR3 consists of 15 residues. CDR3 region: CASSSPPRLNTEAFF. As DNA, the CDR3 is TGTGCCAGCAGTTCCCCACCGCGTTTGAACACTGAAGCTTTCTTT.

This clone appeared a single time. This sequence joins TRBV7-2 and TRBJ2-5; D perhaps matches TRBD1 (5 bases). CDR3 length: 13 residues. Trimming stripped 3 bases from V and 5 bases from J, with 10 bases between. The germline V gene has CDR1 SGHTA and CDR2 FQGNSA. CDR3 nucleotide sequence: TGTGCCAGCAGCTTGGGGCAGCGTGAGACCCAGTACTTC. Its protein product is CASSLGQRETQYF.

V usage is TRBV5-5 and J usage is TRBJ2-1; TRBD1 is a possible D gene (5 bases). The CDR3 extends over 14 amino acids. Deletions cut 2 bases from V and 2 bases from J, with 8 bases between. Germline V lookup: CDR1 SGHKS, CDR2 YYEKEE (reference sequence). In DNA form, the CDR3 reads TGTGCCAGCAGCTTCCAGGGTACCTACAATGAGCAGTTCTTC. Amino acids: CASSFQGTYNEQFF. The full variable domain, completed using reference TRBV5-5 and TRBJ2-1, is DAGVTQSPTHLIKTRGQQVTLRCSPISGHKSVSWYQQVLGQGPQFIFQYYEKEERGRGNFPDRFSARQFPNYSSELNVNALLLGDSALYLCASSFQGTYNEQFFGPGTRLTVL.

This chain's CDR3 is CSALGQASYEQYF. CDR3 coding DNA: TGCAGCGCCCTGGGACAGGCCTCCTACGAGCAGTACTTC. V is TRBV29-1 and J is TRBJ2-7; 8 bases agree with TRBD1. The CDR3 runs to 13 residues. The V gene's germline CDR1 is SQVTM and CDR2 ANQGSEA. The ends lost 7 bases at V and 0 bases at J; junction bases unmatched: 5.

The chain couples TRBV5-6 to TRBJ1-6; no definite D call. This CDR3 has 16 amino acids. Germline CDR1 is SGHDT and CDR2 is YYEEEE. The V gene lost 2 bases and the J gene lost 0 bases, with 9 bases spanning the gap. The CDR3 here is CASSLDGSSYNSPLHF. The CDR3 nucleotides read TGTGCCAGCAGCTTAGACGGGAGCTCCTATAATTCACCCCTCCACTTT.

This clone came up a few times. This sequence joins TRBV4-2 and TRBJ2-2, with 7 nucleotides matching TRBD2. Germline CDR1 and CDR2: LGHNA and YNFKEQ. This CDR3 contains 15 residues. V was clipped by 6 bases and J by 9 bases; unmatched bases: 13. The CDR3 loop is CASSHQRGGPRELFF. For the CDR3, the DNA is TGTGCCAGCAGTCACCAGCGGGGAGGCCCTCGGGAGCTGTTTTTT.